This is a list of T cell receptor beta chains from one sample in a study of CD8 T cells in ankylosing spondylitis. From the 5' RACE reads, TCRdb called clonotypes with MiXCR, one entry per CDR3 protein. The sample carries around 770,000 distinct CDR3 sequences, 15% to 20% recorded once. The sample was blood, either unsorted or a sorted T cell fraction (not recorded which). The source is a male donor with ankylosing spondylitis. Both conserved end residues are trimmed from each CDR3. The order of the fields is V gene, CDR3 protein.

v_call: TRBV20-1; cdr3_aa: SARVVGSTEAF
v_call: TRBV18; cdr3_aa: ASSAGTSGEQF
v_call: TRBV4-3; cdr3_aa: ASSQELSNQPQH
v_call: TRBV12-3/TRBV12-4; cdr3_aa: ASTPDNEQF
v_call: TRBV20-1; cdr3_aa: SATLGARSNQPQH
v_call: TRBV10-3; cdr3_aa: AISADSGDTQY
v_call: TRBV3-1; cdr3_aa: ASSQEKGNEQF
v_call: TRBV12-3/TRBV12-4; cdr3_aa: ARSLQARSYRGAQETQY
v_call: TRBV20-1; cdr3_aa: SAPATGGRNSPLH
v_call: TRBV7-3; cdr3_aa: ASSPSGAGAPTDTQY
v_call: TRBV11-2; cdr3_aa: ASSSSSGSSYEQY
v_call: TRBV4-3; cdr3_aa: ASSQVDRGPGELF
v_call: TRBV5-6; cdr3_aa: ASSLAVGSGQETQY
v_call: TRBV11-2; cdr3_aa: ASSLGGGGSYEQY
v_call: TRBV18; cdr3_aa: ASSPHPTGVSEAF
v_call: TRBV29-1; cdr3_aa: SVEWRAVRQETQY
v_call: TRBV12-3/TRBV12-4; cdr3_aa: ASSLYGQGTYEQY
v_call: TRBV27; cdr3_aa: ASGSQPSPLH
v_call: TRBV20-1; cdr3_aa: SASEKIYGYT
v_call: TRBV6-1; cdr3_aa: ASSRAPAKTGGESPLH
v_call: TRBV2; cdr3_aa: ASSVGPPHSYNEQF
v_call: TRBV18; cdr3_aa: ASSPPSRQQETQY
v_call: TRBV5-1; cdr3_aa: ASSLESGGLSYEQY
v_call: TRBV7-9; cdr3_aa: ASSNGQGASIYEKLF
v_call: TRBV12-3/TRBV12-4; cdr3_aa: ASSLASGPYTEAF
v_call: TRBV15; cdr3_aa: ATRPGGGIYNEQF
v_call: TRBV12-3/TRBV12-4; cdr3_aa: ASYLRGADTEAF
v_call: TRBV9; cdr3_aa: ASSQDDSRPNQPQH
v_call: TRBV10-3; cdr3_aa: AISQTGLIGNEQY
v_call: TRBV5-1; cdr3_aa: ASSLAGAYTEAF
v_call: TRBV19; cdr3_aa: ASSMDYPGEQF
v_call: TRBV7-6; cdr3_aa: ASSSGMGSGTEAF
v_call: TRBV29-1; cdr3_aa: SVEGRLGEQF
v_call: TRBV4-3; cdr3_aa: ASSKDLGLATHNEQF
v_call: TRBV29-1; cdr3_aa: SVEQGVGNTIY
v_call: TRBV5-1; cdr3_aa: ASSFRRGRNSPLH
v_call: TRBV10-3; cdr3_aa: AISESTGEQF
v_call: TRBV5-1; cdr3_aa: ASSLGRSRGNTEAF
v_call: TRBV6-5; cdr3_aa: ASSSTTAINTEAF
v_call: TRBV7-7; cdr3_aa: ASSSGPAGGGGQF
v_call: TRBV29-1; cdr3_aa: SVEDYTSGTAYNEQF
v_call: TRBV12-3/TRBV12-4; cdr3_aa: ASSLEGKKLF
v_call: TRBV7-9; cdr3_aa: ASSQWGTPSGNEQF
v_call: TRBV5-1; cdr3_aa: ASSPTRTSGVTDTQY
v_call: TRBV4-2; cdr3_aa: ASSQSSNQPQH
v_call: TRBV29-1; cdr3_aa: SVQRASGETQY
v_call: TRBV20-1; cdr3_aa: SARMGLSTDTQY
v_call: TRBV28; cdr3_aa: ASISTAGGNKNIQY
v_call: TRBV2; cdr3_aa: ASKPRQTSTDTQY
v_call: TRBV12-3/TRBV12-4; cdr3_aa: ASSLGLAGVGETQY
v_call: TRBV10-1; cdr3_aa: ASSEGVTGGLETQY
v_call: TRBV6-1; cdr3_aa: ASLVAGNQPQH